A selection of T cell receptor beta chains follows, all from one sample in a study of T-cell memory formation after mild COVID-19. TCRdb fed the 5' RACE reads into MiXCR, producing one record per CDR3 protein. Among approximately 350,000 distinct CDR3 sequences, 28% were seen once, and the ten largest hold roughly 13%. Sequenced material: PBMCs or a T cell subset sorted from them (not recorded which). These receptors originate from an adult woman who had mild COVID-19 (a few samples of this study predate the infection). Cell type and time point are not known. The CDR3 runs from the conserved cysteine through the conserved F or W. D genes are given only for firm matches. Rows may omit the clone size; those that give it use once, few, many or a size class.

clone_size: few
d_call: TRBD1
v_call: TRBV19
j_call: TRBJ2-7
cdr3_aa: CASSIGTGVSSYEQYF
cdr3_nt: TGTGCCAGTAGTATAGGGACAGGTGTCAGCTCCTACGAGCAGTACTTC

clone_size: NA
d_call: TRBD2
v_call: TRBV11-2
j_call: TRBJ2-5
cdr3_aa: CASSRGSAETQYF
cdr3_nt: TGTGCCAGCAGCCGCGGGAGTGCGGAGACCCAGTACTTC

clone_size: NA
d_call: NA
v_call: TRBV20-1
j_call: TRBJ2-7
cdr3_aa: CSARDLAYEQYF
cdr3_nt: TGCAGTGCTAGAGATCTGGCCTACGAGCAGTACTTC

clone_size: NA
d_call: NA
v_call: TRBV28
j_call: TRBJ2-1
cdr3_aa: CASSLGMAGRPYNEQFF
cdr3_nt: TGTGCCAGCAGTTTAGGGATGGCGGGTCGCCCCTACAATGAGCAGTTCTTC

clone_size: NA
d_call: TRBD1
v_call: TRBV10-3
j_call: TRBJ2-7
cdr3_aa: CAINADRTYEQYF
cdr3_nt: TGTGCCATCAACGCGGACAGGACCTACGAGCAGTACTTC

clone_size: NA
d_call: NA
v_call: TRBV20-1
j_call: TRBJ2-5
cdr3_aa: CSARNPETQYF
cdr3_nt: TGCAGTGCTAGAAATCCGGAGACCCAGTACTTC

clone_size: NA
d_call: TRBD2
v_call: TRBV20-1
j_call: TRBJ2-7
cdr3_aa: CSARDPPGLAGVQYF
cdr3_nt: TGCAGTGCTAGAGACCCCCCGGGACTAGCGGGGGTGCAGTACTTC

clone_size: NA
d_call: NA
v_call: TRBV24-1
j_call: TRBJ2-1
cdr3_aa: CATGIGVNAQFF
cdr3_nt: TGTGCCACCGGGATAGGGGTAAATGCGCAGTTCTTC

clone_size: NA
d_call: TRBD2
v_call: TRBV27
j_call: TRBJ2-1
cdr3_aa: CASSPPLAGVYYNEQFF
cdr3_nt: TGTGCCAGCAGTCCGCCGCTAGCGGGGGTGTATTACAATGAGCAGTTCTTC

clone_size: few
d_call: TRBD2
v_call: TRBV4-1
j_call: TRBJ2-7
cdr3_aa: CASSQDPTSLSYEQYF
cdr3_nt: TGCGCCAGCAGCCAAGACCCGACTAGCTTATCCTACGAGCAGTACTTC

clone_size: NA
d_call: TRBD2
v_call: TRBV7-9
j_call: TRBJ2-1
cdr3_aa: CASSLGGGRAYNEQFF
cdr3_nt: TGTGCCAGCAGCTTAGGGGGCGGGAGGGCCTACAATGAGCAGTTCTTC

clone_size: NA
d_call: NA
v_call: TRBV6-2/TRBV6-3
j_call: TRBJ1-1
cdr3_aa: CASSYSSRGEWDTEAFF
cdr3_nt: TGTGCCAGCAGTTACTCTTCCAGGGGTGAATGGGACACTGAAGCTTTCTTT

clone_size: few
d_call: NA
v_call: TRBV29-1
j_call: TRBJ2-1
cdr3_aa: CSVGGTDRAYYNEQFF
cdr3_nt: TGCAGCGTCGGGGGTACGGACAGAGCCTACTACAATGAGCAGTTCTTC

clone_size: NA
d_call: TRBD2
v_call: TRBV24-1
j_call: TRBJ2-7
cdr3_aa: CATSDPKRTSGSYEQYF
cdr3_nt: TGTGCCACCAGTGATCCCAAACGAACTAGCGGCTCCTACGAGCAGTACTTC

clone_size: NA
d_call: NA
v_call: TRBV7-2
j_call: TRBJ1-3
cdr3_aa: CASSLEGASIYF
cdr3_nt: TGTGCCAGCAGCTTAGAGGGAGCCTCGATTTATTTT

clone_size: NA
d_call: NA
v_call: TRBV30
j_call: TRBJ2-5
cdr3_aa: CAWSRRNRETQYF
cdr3_nt: TGTGCCTGGAGTAGGAGAAACCGAGAGACCCAGTACTTC

clone_size: NA
d_call: NA
v_call: TRBV15
j_call: TRBJ2-1
cdr3_aa: CATSVNPDSPYNEQFF
cdr3_nt: TGTGCCACCAGCGTGAACCCGGACTCCCCCTACAATGAGCAGTTCTTC

clone_size: NA
d_call: TRBD2
v_call: TRBV5-6
j_call: TRBJ2-7
cdr3_aa: CASSLLVAGIYEQYF
cdr3_nt: TGTGCCAGCAGTTTATTAGTAGCGGGAATTTACGAGCAGTACTTC

clone_size: NA
d_call: TRBD1
v_call: TRBV18
j_call: TRBJ2-7
cdr3_aa: CASSPRQGIYEQYF
cdr3_nt: TGTGCCAGCTCACCTCGACAGGGGATCTACGAGCAGTACTTC

clone_size: NA
d_call: NA
v_call: TRBV7-9
j_call: TRBJ1-1
cdr3_aa: CASSSGHYTGETEAFF
cdr3_nt: TGTGCCAGCAGCTCAGGACACTACACGGGGGAGACTGAAGCTTTCTTT

clone_size: NA
d_call: NA
v_call: TRBV5-5
j_call: TRBJ2-1
cdr3_aa: CASSLGTVQVQFF
cdr3_nt: TGTGCCAGCAGCTTGGGGACCGTCCAGGTGCAGTTCTTC

clone_size: NA
d_call: TRBD2
v_call: TRBV20-1
j_call: TRBJ2-1
cdr3_aa: CSASPSGRVHNEQFF
cdr3_nt: TGCAGTGCTAGCCCTAGCGGGAGGGTCCACAATGAGCAGTTCTTC

clone_size: few
d_call: NA
v_call: TRBV11-2
j_call: TRBJ2-2
cdr3_aa: CASSLARGTEGALNTGELFF
cdr3_nt: TGTGCCAGCAGCTTAGCCCGGGGCACGGAAGGGGCGTTGAACACCGGGGAGCTGTTTTTT

clone_size: NA
d_call: TRBD1
v_call: TRBV19
j_call: TRBJ1-2
cdr3_aa: CASSSVLRQGGNGYTF
cdr3_nt: TGTGCCAGTAGTTCGGTCCTCCGACAGGGCGGTAATGGCTACACCTTC

clone_size: NA
d_call: NA
v_call: TRBV14
j_call: TRBJ2-3
cdr3_aa: CASSQGRPEGPQYF
cdr3_nt: TGTGCCAGCAGCCAGGGCCGGCCCGAGGGCCCCCAGTATTTT

clone_size: few
d_call: NA
v_call: TRBV5-5
j_call: TRBJ2-5
cdr3_aa: CASSLDQVLETQYF
cdr3_nt: TGTGCCAGCAGCTTGGATCAGGTCTTAGAGACCCAGTACTTC